This is a list of T cell receptor beta chains from one sample in a study of blood T cell repertoires in COVID-19. This table comes from immunoSEQ multiplex PCR, and its TCRdb copy is limited to in-frame clones, with some not included. The table has over 350,000 clones, about 85% seen once. Sequencing was carried out using PBMCs or T cells enriched from blood (not recorded which). These receptor sequences come from a woman under 30 with acute COVID-19. Both conserved end residues are part of each CDR3. The D gene is left open where the match is weak. The size field is filled for only some rows; it gives once, few, many or a size class.

V gene	D gene	clone size	J gene	CDR3 DNA	CDR3 protein
TRBV30	TRBD2	-	TRBJ2-2	TGTGCCTGGAGTGTCCACGAGCGGGAGTCCGGGGAGCTGTTTTTT	CAWSVHERESGELFF
TRBV6-5	TRBD1	-	TRBJ1-2	TGTGCCAGCAGTACGATAGGGGGCTTGAACTATGGCTACACCTTC	CASSTIGGLNYGYTF
TRBV7-9	TRBD2	-	TRBJ2-5	TGTGCCAGCAGCTTGGGACTAGCGGAGACCCAGTACTTC	CASSLGLAETQYF
TRBV9	-	-	TRBJ2-1	TGTGCCAGCAGCGTAGTCACTCTAGATGAGCAGTTCTTC	CASSVVTLDEQFF
TRBV7-2	TRBD1	-	TRBJ2-7	TGTGCCAGCAGCCTGACAGGGCTCGACCCCTACGAGCAGTACTTC	CASSLTGLDPYEQYF
TRBV4-3	TRBD2	-	TRBJ2-1	TGCGCCAGCAGCCAAGCGGTAGCGGGAATTATGAATGAGCAGTTCTTC	CASSQAVAGIMNEQFF
TRBV11-2	TRBD2	-	TRBJ2-3	TGTGCCAGCAGCACGCAAGGACTAGCGGGACCCACAGATACGCAGTATTTT	CASSTQGLAGPTDTQYF
TRBV3-1/TRBV3-2	-	-	TRBJ2-4	TGTGCCAGCAGTTACAGAGCCATTCAGTACTTC	CASSYRAIQYF
TRBV3-1/TRBV3-2	-	many	TRBJ1-3	TGTGCCAGCAGCCCAGGAAACACCATATATTTT	CASSPGNTIYF
TRBV11-1	-	-	TRBJ2-3	TGTGCCAGCAGCCCCACCGAGGGCACAGATACGCAGTATTTT	CASSPTEGTDTQYF
TRBV29-1	TRBD1	-	TRBJ2-7	TGCAGCGTGCGACAGGGGTTCTCCTACGAGCAGTACTTC	CSVRQGFSYEQYF
TRBV7-9	TRBD1	once	TRBJ1-1	TGTGCCAGCAGCGCCGGGACAGTTAACACTGAAGCTTTCTTT	CASSAGTVNTEAFF
TRBV5-1	-	-	TRBJ1-2	TGCGCCAGCAGCTTGACAGATACTAACTATGGCTACACCTTC	CASSLTDTNYGYTF
TRBV28	-	-	TRBJ1-5	TGTGCCAGCAGCCCAGGGACACCAGGAAATCAGCCCCAGCATTTT	CASSPGTPGNQPQHF
TRBV5-5	-	-	TRBJ2-7	TGTGCCAGCAGCCCTCAATCCGGGACAAGCGAGCAGTACTTC	CASSPQSGTSEQYF
TRBV14	TRBD2	-	TRBJ2-1	TGTGCCAGCAGGAGCGGGGGGGCCAATGAGCAGTTCTTC	CASRSGGANEQFF
TRBV7-8	-	-	TRBJ1-5	TGTGCCAGCAGCTTGGAACAGTATTATAGCAATCAGCCCCAGCATTTT	CASSLEQYYSNQPQHF
TRBV11-2	-	-	TRBJ1-2	TGTGCCAGCAGCTCCTTGGGACACCTAAACTATGGCTACACCTTC	CASSSLGHLNYGYTF
TRBV25-1	-	-	TRBJ1-5	TGTGCCAGCAGTGAGGGTGCAGGGCTGCATTTT	CASSEGAGLHF
TRBV5-5	TRBD1	-	TRBJ2-5	TGTGCCAGCAGCTTGGATTACAGGGGTCCAGAGACCCAGTACTTC	CASSLDYRGPETQYF
TRBV6-2/TRBV6-3	TRBD1	-	TRBJ1-2	TGTGCCAGCAGTTACGGACCGACAGGGGACTATGGCTACACCTTC	CASSYGPTGDYGYTF
TRBV7-9	-	-	TRBJ1-1	TGTGCCAGCAGCTTAGAACAGTCCCACACTGAAGCTTTCTTT	CASSLEQSHTEAFF
TRBV18	TRBD1	-	TRBJ2-7	TGTGCCAGCTCACCGGGACAGAACGAGCAGTACTTC	CASSPGQNEQYF
TRBV27	TRBD1	few	TRBJ1-5	TGTGCCAGCAGCTCGGGACAGGGGGCATGGCAGCCCCAGCATTTT	CASSSGQGAWQPQHF
TRBV6-5	TRBD1	-	TRBJ1-3	TGTGCCAGCAGCAAACAGGGGTCTGGAAACACCATATATTTT	CASSKQGSGNTIYF
TRBV2	TRBD2	-	TRBJ2-7	TGTGCCAGCAGTGAATTGGCGGGGGGGCCCTACGAGCAGTACTTC	CASSELAGGPYEQYF
TRBV7-9	-	-	TRBJ2-2	TGTGCCAGCAGCTGGACTCCGGGGGACACCGGGGAGCTGTTTTTT	CASSWTPGDTGELFF
TRBV4-1	-	-	TRBJ2-1	TGCGCCAGCAGCCAAGACAGACTCAATGAGCAGTTCTTC	CASSQDRLNEQFF
TRBV5-1	TRBD1	-	TRBJ2-1	TGCGCCAGCAGCTTGTGGACAGGGGGGACCTACAATGAGCAGTTCTTC	CASSLWTGGTYNEQFF
TRBV5-1	-	-	TRBJ1-6	TGCGCCAGCAGCTTGGTAGCAGGGGACTATAATTCACCCCTCCACTTT	CASSLVAGDYNSPLHF
TRBV6-2/TRBV6-3	-	-	TRBJ1-1	TGTGCCAGCAGTTTCGACACGTCTACGACTGAAGCTTTCTTT	CASSFDTSTTEAFF
TRBV25-1	TRBD1	-	TRBJ2-1	TGTGCCAGCAGTGCGCCCCCTGGGACAGGGGCCTACAATGAGCAGTTCTTC	CASSAPPGTGAYNEQFF
TRBV7-2	TRBD2	-	TRBJ2-1	TGTGCCAGCAGCTTAGCTAGCGGGCCTCCCTCCTACAATGAGCAGTTCTTC	CASSLASGPPSYNEQFF
TRBV28	-	few	TRBJ1-5	TGTGCCAGCAGTTTACCCCCGGACTATAGCGGGGGGCCCCAGCATTTT	CASSLPPDYSGGPQHF
TRBV12-3/TRBV12-4	-	once	TRBJ2-5	TGTGCCAGCAGTCCGCAGGTCCCGACCCAGTACTTC	CASSPQVPTQYF
TRBV4-3	TRBD2	-	TRBJ2-1	TGCGCCAGCAGCCAAGTATCTAGCGGGGGTCCGTTCTCCTACAATGAGCAGTTCTTC	CASSQVSSGGPFSYNEQFF